Listed here are 2 T cell receptor beta chains from one sample, sequenced in a study of STAT5B mutations in CD4+ large granular lymphocyte leukemia. Data came from immunoSEQ multiplex PCR; TCRdb stores just in-frame clones and leaves some out. Of some 35,000 clones detected, roughly 71% appear once; the ten largest clones hold 2.5% to 3%. The sequenced material came from CD4+ T cells from blood buffy coats. These receptor sequences come from a human donor in good health.

The rearrangement uses TRBV27 and TRBJ2-7; D gene unclear. Between the trimmed V and J ends, which lost 5 bases and 6 bases, there was a span of 23 bases. Germline CDR1 is MNHEY and CDR2 is SMNVEV (reference sequence). There are 16 residues in the CDR3. The CDR3 coding sequence is TGTGCCAGCAGTGCCTATCCCGGGCCTAAGGCAGGCGAGCAGTACTTC. Translating gives CASSAYPGPKAGEQYF.

The rearrangement joins TRBV27 to TRBJ1-2; a weak D match, TRBD1 (6 bases). Per the germline V gene, CDR1 is MNHEY and CDR2 is SMNVEV (reference sequence). The V gene lost 2 bases and the J gene lost 1 base, with 14 bases spanning the gap. The CDR3 consists of 16 residues. In DNA form, the CDR3 reads TGTGCCAGCAGTTTACTGGTACAGGGCTATAACTATGGCTACACCTTC. Translated: CASSLLVQGYNYGYTF.